Included here is one T cell receptor beta chain sequence, with context. Sequencing was performed with immunoSEQ multiplex PCR; in TCRdb, only in-frame clones are kept and a portion is missing. The sample records about 12,000 clones, less than 90% being singletons. The data stem from a study of lymphopenia after photon versus proton radiotherapy. Germline V CDR1 and CDR2: SGHNT, YYREEE (reference sequence). The CDR3 runs 15 residues. The V end was cut by 0 bases, the J end by 0 bases, with 7 bases between. The TCR originated in a man aged 55 to 70 with pancreatic cancer. Sequenced here: peripheral blood, sampled from a patient treated with photon-based radiotherapy. V is TRBV5-4 and J is TRBJ1-3; D uncertain. CDR3 in amino acids: CASSLDVHSGNTIYF. The CDR3 DNA is TGTGCCAGCAGCTTGGACGTACACTCTGGAAACACCATATATTTT.